Each of the 5 T cell receptor beta chains below was sequenced from the same sample in a study of shared clonotypes between healthy human individuals. The assay was immunoSEQ multiplex PCR, and TCRdb's table has in-frame clones only and misses some. This table has about 1.9 million clones, over 85% appearing once. Terminally differentiated effector memory CD45RA+ cells were left out of the naive CD8 fraction, which was CD45RO-negative and positively selected for CCR7. Sequencing was carried out using naive CD8+ T cells from PBMCs. The receptor source for this set is a man between 18 and 29 years old in good health. Some clones in this sample may be carry-over from other donors' samples.

Concerning this clone: Other DNA variants within this sample encode the same CDR3. V is TRBV27 and J is TRBJ2-5; 7 bases align to TRBD2. CDR1 and CDR2 (germline): MNHEY, SMNVEV (reference sequence). Losses at the gene ends were 3 bases for V and 5 bases for J; bases not matched to a gene: 6. The CDR3 covers 14 residues. In DNA form, the CDR3 reads TGTGCCAGCAGTTTTCGGGGGAGGGTTGAGACCCAGTACTTC. It encodes CASSFRGRVETQYF.

The genes are TRBV7-8 and TRBJ2-5, with TRBD2 as a possible D gene (6 bases). Trimming shortened V by 2 bases and J by 5 bases, and 15 bases separated the two germline ends. The CDR3 is made up of 15 amino acids. Germline CDR1 is SGHVS and CDR2 is FQNEAQ. This CDR3 is CASSLRDWGTETQYF. CDR3 DNA sequence: TGTGCCAGCAGCTTACGGGACTGGGGAACGGAGACCCAGTACTTC.

The J gene is TRBJ2-2, the V gene TRBV25-1; D remains unclear. Trimming removed 0 bases from V and 6 bases from J, with 5 bases in between. This CDR3 comprises 13 residues. Germline values: CDR1 MGHDK, CDR2 SYGVNS. The CDR3, as DNA: TGTGCCAGCAGTGAATATCTCCCCGGGGAGCTGTTTTTT. This encodes CASSEYLPGELFF.

This clone was found once. CDR3 sequence reads: CASSDLSQTYEQYF. The CDR3 nucleotides read TGTGCCAGCAGCGACCTCTCACAGACCTACGAGCAGTACTTC. The V and J genes are TRBV5-4 and TRBJ2-7; unclear D gene. The CDR3 has 14 amino acids. The V and J ends lost 4 bases and 2 bases respectively, with 13 bases between them. In germline, CDR1 is SGHNT, CDR2 YYREEE (reference sequence).

In DNA form, the CDR3 reads TGTGCCTGGAGTGTACTGCCTGGAGGGTCCCCTAACTATGGCTACACCTTC. Protein product: CAWSVLPGGSPNYGYTF. The gene calls are TRBV30 and TRBJ1-2; D uncertain. Germline V gives CDR1 GTSNPN, CDR2 SVGIG (reference sequence). This CDR3 region has 17 residues. Trimming removed 0 bases from V and 0 bases from J, with 17 bases in between.